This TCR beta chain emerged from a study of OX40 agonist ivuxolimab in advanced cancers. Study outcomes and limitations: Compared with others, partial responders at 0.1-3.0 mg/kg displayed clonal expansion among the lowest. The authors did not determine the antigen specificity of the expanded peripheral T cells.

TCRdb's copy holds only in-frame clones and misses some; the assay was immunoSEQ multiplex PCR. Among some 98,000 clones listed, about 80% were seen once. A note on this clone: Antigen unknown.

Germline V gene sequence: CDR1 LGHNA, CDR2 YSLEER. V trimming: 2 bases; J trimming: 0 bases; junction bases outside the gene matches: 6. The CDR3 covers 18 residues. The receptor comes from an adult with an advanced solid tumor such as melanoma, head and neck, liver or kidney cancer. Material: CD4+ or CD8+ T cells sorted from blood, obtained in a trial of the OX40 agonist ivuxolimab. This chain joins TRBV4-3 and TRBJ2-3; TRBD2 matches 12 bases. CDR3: CASSQRWGTSGSTDTQYF. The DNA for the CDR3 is TGCGCCAGCAGCCAAAGATGGGGGACTAGCGGGAGCACAGATACGCAGTATTTT.